Presented here are 10 T cell receptor beta chains from one specimen sequenced in a study of human T cells and chemical hapten exposure. Time point meaning: patch test 2, 6 weeks after DPC sensitization. The treatment here: therapeutic diphenylcyclopropenone sensitization with weekly scalp DPC. TCRdb reanalysed the RACE reads using MiXCR and keeps one entry per CDR3 protein. The table includes approximately 90,000 distinct CDR3 sequences, about 10% detected once. The sample in question was whole blood, obtained in connection with sensitization to the hapten diphenylcyclopropenone (DPC). The source of these receptors is a middle-aged man with alopecia areata. Some clones in this sample may be carry-over from other donors' samples.

The chain uses TRBV24-1 and TRBJ1-1; D is possibly TRBD1 (5 bases). From germline, CDR1 is KGHDR and CDR2 SFDVKD. Trimming stripped 5 bases from V and 7 bases from J, with 13 bases between. This CDR3 spans 13 amino acids. The CDR3 nucleotides read TGTGCCACCAGTGGGGGGTCGGGCGGTGAAGCTTTCTTT. Translation gives CATSGGSGGEAFF.

A few counts support this clonotype. The chain employs TRBV13 and TRBJ2-7, with a weak D call TRBD1 (6 bases). CDR1 is PRHDT and CDR2 is FYEKMQ in the germline V gene (reference sequence). This CDR3 spans 14 amino acids. The V gene lost 4 bases and the J gene lost 7 bases, with 17 bases spanning the gap. The CDR3 reads CASSSAPGHQEQYF. Here the CDR3 DNA reads TGTGCCAGCAGCTCAGCCCCGGGACACCAGGAGCAGTACTTC.

This clonotype has at least ten counts. The chain uses TRBV7-9 and TRBJ2-1, with 14 bases identical to TRBD2. Germline V gene data show CDR1 as SEHNR and CDR2 as FQNEAQ (reference sequence). After removal of 8 bases from V and 6 bases from J, the junction contained 9 bases not matched to a gene. CDR3 length: 16 residues. The CDR3 nucleotides read TGTGCCAGCGGGACTGGGGGACTAGCGGGGGCCAATGAGCAGTTCTTC. Residues: CASGTGGLAGANEQFF. The whole variable domain, remainder taken from reference TRBV7-9 and TRBJ2-1, is DTGVSQNPRHKITKRGQNVTFRCDPISEHNRLYWYRQTLGQGPEFLTYFQNEAQLEKSRLLSDRFSAERPKGSFSTLEIQRTEQGDSAMYLCASGTGGLAGANEQFFGPGTRLTVL.

The table lists this clonotype with a few counts. The V gene is TRBV28, the J gene TRBJ2-7; TRBD2 matches 10 bases. The CDR3 is 16 residues long. The germline CDR1 and CDR2 sequences are MDHEN and SYDVKM. With V trimmed by 2 bases and J by 3 bases, 7 bases remained unmatched. The CDR3 region has the DNA TGTGCCAGCAGTTTAGGTTCAGCGGGAGGGAGCTACGAGCAGTACGTC. It encodes CASSLGSAGGSYEQYV.

The chain employs TRBV9 and TRBJ1-6; tentatively, D is TRBD1 (6 bases). The CDR3 extends over 15 amino acids. Trimming left V 0 bases short and J 7 bases short, with 11 bases between. The germline CDR1 and CDR2 sequences are SGDLS and YYNGEE. CDR3 in DNA: TGTGCCAGCAGCGTAGCTGGGGACACAAATTCACCCCTCCACTTT. Protein: CASSVAGDTNSPLHF.

This clonotype was seen repeatedly, ten times or more. The chain recombines TRBV7-2 with TRBJ1-5, with D unresolved. Trimming pared 1 base from V and 3 bases from J, leaving 10 bases between. The length of the CDR3 is 15 residues. Germline values: CDR1 SGHTA, CDR2 FQGNSA. CDR3 nucleotide sequence: TGTGCCAGCAGCTTAGTTCGTCAACCCAATCAGCCCCAGCATTTT. This gives the protein CASSLVRQPNQPQHF.

This clonotype was counted a few times. This chain uses TRBV20-1 with TRBJ2-3; TRBD1 aligns across 7 bases. V trimming: 6 bases; J trimming: 2 bases; junction bases outside the gene matches: 11. Germline V gene data show CDR1 as DFQATT and CDR2 as SNEGSKA (reference sequence). The CDR3 runs 15 residues. This chain's CDR3 is CSAPSGGRITDTQYF. DNA of the CDR3: TGCAGTGCCCCCTCAGGGGGAAGAATCACAGATACGCAGTATTTT.

This clonotype was found many times. The chain employs TRBV6-2 or TRBV6-3 and TRBJ2-1; either TRBD1 or TRBD2 may supply D (7 bases each). In germline, CDR1 is MNHEY, CDR2 SVGEGT. The V end lost 6 bases, the J end lost 8 bases, and 14 bases lay between the germline ends. CDR3 length equals 13 residues. The CDR3 protein is CASSSRGGDEQFF. The CDR3 coding sequence is TGTGCCAGCAGCTCCAGGGGGGGAGATGAGCAGTTCTTC.

For the CDR3, the DNA is TGCAGTGCTAGAGATGTACGCGGGGGTCCCAAGGGGACCCAGTACTTC. Its protein is CSARDVRGGPKGTQYF. The V call is TRBV20-1, the J call TRBJ2-5, with 7 nucleotides matching TRBD2. The CDR3 sequence is 16 residues long. Germline V CDR1 and CDR2: DFQATT, SNEGSKA (reference sequence). Losses at the gene ends were 0 bases for V and 7 bases for J; bases not matched to a gene: 14.

Here the CDR3 reads CASSHSLGQETQYF. In nucleotides, the CDR3 is TGTGCCAGCAGTCACTCTCTGGGACAAGAGACCCAGTACTTC. V usage is TRBV27 and J usage is TRBJ2-5; no definite D call. V was trimmed by 5 bases and J by 2 bases, leaving 12 bases between them. There are 14 residues in the CDR3. Germline V CDR1 and CDR2: MNHEY, SMNVEV (reference sequence).